Below are 32 T cell receptor beta chains sequenced from a single sample in a study of shared clonotypes between healthy human individuals. The method was immunoSEQ multiplex PCR; TCRdb's version includes in-frame clones alone and lacks a portion of them. The sample records about 1,500,000 clones, 95% to 97% being singletons. The sequenced sample consisted of naive CD4+ T cells sorted from blood. The subset denotes: CD45RA+ positively selected. Receptors originate from a young man in good health.

This clone has a handful of counts. The rearrangement joins TRBV7-7 to TRBJ1-5, with unresolved D. CDR1 SSHAT and CDR2 FNYEAQ come from the germline V gene (reference sequence). CDR3 length: 13 amino acids. The CDR3 region has the DNA TGTATCCTGCGGCACTCCCTCAATCAGCCCCAGCATTTT. Translating gives CILRHSLNQPQHF.

The V gene is TRBV10-2, the J gene TRBJ2-7; no reliable D call. The CDR3 is 15 residues long. V was cut by 3 bases and J by 0 bases, with 12 bases left in between. Germline CDR1 WSHSY, CDR2 SAAADI. This CDR3 reads CASSEQRFSSYEQYF. The CDR3 coding sequence is TGCGCCAGCAGTGAACAGCGATTTAGCTCCTACGAGCAGTACTTC.

The chain joins TRBV9 to TRBJ2-5; D possibly corresponds to TRBD1 (5 bases). The CDR3 contains 16 residues. Germline V gene data show CDR1 as SGDLS and CDR2 as YYNGEE. V lost 1 base and J lost 0, with 13 bases in between. This CDR3 is CASSVMAGYNQETQYF. CDR3 in DNA: TGTGCCAGCAGCGTAATGGCAGGGTATAACCAAGAGACCCAGTACTTC.

This rearrangement joins TRBV28 to TRBJ1-2, with D possibly TRBD1 on 6 matching bases. The CDR3 loop spans 15 amino acids. Germline values: CDR1 MDHEN, CDR2 SYDVKM. V was trimmed by 1 base and J by 6 bases, leaving 15 bases between them. As DNA, the CDR3 is TGTGCCAGCAGTTTATCCGACAGGAGAGGTGATGGCTACACCTTC. Translating gives CASSLSDRRGDGYTF.

This chain joins TRBV2 and TRBJ2-1; 7 nucleotides agree with TRBD2. The germline gives CDR1 SNHLY, CDR2 FYNNEI. This CDR3 is built from 16 residues. Trimming cost V 6 bases and J 12 bases; bases outside gene matches: 20. The CDR3 loop is CASSVETSQSLGRQFF. CDR3 bases: TGTGCCAGCAGCGTAGAGACTAGCCAAAGCCTAGGTAGGCAGTTCTTC.

The chain recombines TRBV7-2 with TRBJ2-3, with 8 positions matching TRBD2. The germline gives CDR1 SGHTA, CDR2 FQGNSA. The V segment lost 0 bases and the J segment 7 bases; nucleotides outside the gene matches: 9. The CDR3 runs to 16 residues. Here the CDR3 reads CASSLAGPGGDYTQYF. CDR3 DNA sequence: TGTGCCAGCAGCTTAGCCGGGCCGGGAGGGGATTATACGCAGTATTTT.

The CDR3 is CASSRTLKADNTGELFF. The CDR3 DNA reads as TGTGCCAGCAGCAGGACATTAAAGGCGGATAACACCGGGGAGCTGTTTTTT. This rearrangement joins TRBV28 to TRBJ2-2, with D tentatively TRBD1 (5 bases). Per germline, CDR1 MDHEN and CDR2 SYDVKM. The CDR3 runs 17 residues. The V and J ends lost 6 bases and 2 bases respectively, with 19 bases between them.

This chain uses TRBV9 with TRBJ1-4, with TRBD1 as a possible D gene (6 bases). V was clipped by 4 bases and J by 1 base, with 8 bases between them. CDR3 length equals 14 residues. Germline V gene sequence: CDR1 SGDLS, CDR2 YYNGEE. The CDR3 region is CASSKQGTNEKLFF. CDR3 DNA: TGTGCCAGCAGCAAACAGGGAACTAATGAAAAACTGTTTTTT.

The chain couples TRBV7-8 to TRBJ2-1; 8 bases map to TRBD1. Germline CDR1 SGHVS, CDR2 FQNEAQ. The V and J ends lost 2 bases and 5 bases, in that order; junction bases with no gene match: 5. The CDR3 consists of 15 residues. CDR3 DNA: TGTGCCAGCAGCTTATTCGGACAGGGCCACAATGAGCAGTTCTTC. Its protein is CASSLFGQGHNEQFF.

This clone was seen once. The chain couples TRBV7-8 to TRBJ1-2, with D perhaps matching TRBD1 (5 bases). The CDR3 spans 14 residues. Germline-derived CDR1 and CDR2 are SGHVS and FQNEAQ. Trimming pared 5 bases from V and 0 bases from J, leaving 10 bases between. This CDR3 reads CASSPKDTNYGYTF. The CDR3 nucleotides are TGTGCCAGCAGCCCCAAGGACACTAACTATGGCTACACCTTC.

This rearrangement joins TRBV9 to TRBJ2-1, with 14 bases that match TRBD2. V lost 3 bases, J lost 4 bases, and 3 bases stayed unmatched. In germline, CDR1 is SGDLS, CDR2 YYNGEE. This CDR3 is built from 16 residues. The CDR3 spells CASSGTSGRSYNEQFF. The CDR3, as DNA: TGTGCCAGCAGCGGGACTAGCGGGAGGTCTTACAATGAGCAGTTCTTC.

V and J are TRBV6-1 and TRBJ1-1; unclear D gene. Germline CDR1 is MNHNS and CDR2 is SASEGT. V dropped 7 bases and J dropped 5 bases, with 11 bases sitting between them. CDR3 size: 12 residues. CDR3 DNA: TGTGCCAGCACCCCGGTCGAGACTGAAGCTTTCTTT. Its protein is CASTPVETEAFF.

A single count supports this clone. The rearrangement uses TRBV4-1 and TRBJ2-4; 7 bases align to TRBD2. After removal of 1 base from V and 0 bases from J, the junction contained 3 bases not matched to a gene. CDR3 length: 16 residues. Germline assignment: CDR1 MGHRA and CDR2 YSYEKL. For the CDR3, the DNA is TGCGCCAGCAGCCAAGGGGGGGGTAGAGCCAAAAACATTCAGTACTTC. Translation gives CASSQGGGRAKNIQYF.

This chain uses TRBV7-3 with TRBJ2-6, with D possibly being TRBD2 (5 bases). The V end lost 0 bases, the J end lost 0 bases, and 15 bases lay between the germline ends. The CDR3 contains 19 residues. The germline CDR1 and CDR2 sequences are SGHTA and FQGTGA. CDR3 bases: TGTGCCAGCAGCTTAACCTCAGGAGGCGGGCCCTCTGGGGCCAACGTCCTGACTTTC. Protein product: CASSLTSGGGPSGANVLTF. The variable domain in full, with the rest retrieved from reference TRBV7-3 and TRBJ2-6, is GAGVSQTPSNKVTEKGKYVELRCDPISGHTALYWYRQSLGQGPEFLIYFQGTGAADDSGLPNDRFFAVRPEGSVSTLKIQRTERGDSAVYLCASSLTSGGGPSGANVLTFGAGSRLTVL.

The chain employs TRBV7-2 and TRBJ2-5; 7 nucleotides agree with TRBD1. V trimming: 4 bases; J trimming: 2 bases; junction bases outside the gene matches: 4. Germline CDR1 and CDR2: SGHTA and FQGNSA. This CDR3 contains 14 residues. The CDR3 coding sequence is TGTGCCAGCAGCTACCGGGACAGTCAAGAGACCCAGTACTTC. Its translation is CASSYRDSQETQYF.

This clone was picked up one time. The chain links TRBV28 to TRBJ2-7, with D possibly TRBD2 on 6 matching bases. Germline CDR1 is MDHEN and CDR2 is SYDVKM. CDR3 length: 14 residues. V was cut by 6 bases and J by 4 bases, with 16 bases left in between. This chain's CDR3 is CASSLGTYRYEQYF. The DNA of the CDR3 is TGTGCCAGCAGCCTCGGGACTTATAGATACGAGCAGTACTTC.

This chain connects TRBV9 to TRBJ1-2; D is possibly TRBD1 (5 bases). The CDR3 loop spans 13 amino acids. Trimming took off 4 bases at V and 2 bases at J, with 9 bases between the two ends. The V gene's germline CDR1 is SGDLS and CDR2 YYNGEE. The CDR3 DNA reads as TGTGCCAGCAGCCAAGGGGACAACTATGGCTACACCTTC. This sequence encodes CASSQGDNYGYTF.

This chain uses TRBV28 with TRBJ2-2; 7 bases align to TRBD1. The junction had 12 bases not matched to a gene; V was cut back by 6 bases and J by 5 bases. Germline CDR1 MDHEN, CDR2 SYDVKM. The CDR3 is 16 amino acids. CDR3 loop: CASSLPGQALTGELFF. The DNA of the CDR3 is TGTGCCAGCAGCCTCCCTGGACAGGCATTAACCGGGGAGCTGTTTTTT.

V is TRBV29-1 and J is TRBJ1-4, with 7 bases that match TRBD1. J gave up 6 bases and V 6 bases, and 7 bases lay outside the gene matches. Germline CDR1 reads SQVTM; CDR2 reads ANQGSEA. This CDR3 is 13 amino acids long. CDR3 amino acids: CSVQGGGHEKLFF. The CDR3 DNA reads as TGCAGCGTACAAGGGGGCGGGCATGAAAAACTGTTTTTT.

V gene TRBV9 combines with J gene TRBJ2-4, with D tentatively TRBD2 (5 bases). V lost 3 bases and J 3 bases, leaving 10 bases between the germline ends. Germline CDR1 is SGDLS and CDR2 is YYNGEE. The CDR3 consists of 14 residues. The chain's CDR3 is CASSETGDKNIQYF. CDR3 DNA: TGTGCCAGCAGCGAAACCGGGGACAAAAACATTCAGTACTTC.

This clone has only a few counts. The same CDR3 can be traced to other DNA sequences in this sample. The chain is built from TRBV5-1 and TRBJ1-3, with D perhaps matching TRBD1 (5 bases). The germline CDR1 and CDR2 sequences are SGHRS and YFSETQ. V gave up 3 bases and J gave up 0 bases, with 7 bases separating them. The CDR3 sequence is 14 residues long. The CDR3 region is CASSSQGSGNTIYF. CDR3 bases: TGCGCCAGCAGCTCGCAGGGCTCTGGAAACACCATATATTTT.

The chain joins TRBV7-2 to TRBJ2-6; D call uncertain. The length of the CDR3 is 15 residues. Trimming cost V 1 base and J 5 bases, with 9 bases left between them. In germline, CDR1 is SGHTA, CDR2 FQGNSA. CDR3 residues: CASSLETARANVLTF. DNA of the CDR3: TGTGCCAGCAGCTTAGAAACCGCGAGGGCCAACGTCCTGACTTTC.

The chain employs TRBV28 and TRBJ1-4; no reliable D call. Trimming removed 3 bases at V and 7 bases at J, with 15 bases between. Germline loops: CDR1 MDHEN, CDR2 SYDVKM. The CDR3 runs 15 residues. The CDR3 here is CASSFINPRFEKLFF. In nucleotides, the CDR3 is TGTGCCAGCAGTTTCATAAACCCGAGATTTGAAAAACTGTTTTTT.

This sequence joins TRBV25-1 and TRBJ1-4; D is undetermined. V was pared by 6 bases and J by 1 base, with 12 bases between. Germline assignment: CDR1 MGHDK and CDR2 SYGVNS. This CDR3 is 15 amino acids long. The CDR3 reads CASSPRAGTNEKLFF. Written as DNA, the CDR3 is TGTGCCAGCAGCCCACGGGCAGGAACTAATGAAAAACTGTTTTTT.

V usage is TRBV5-1 and J usage is TRBJ2-7, with 7 bases identical to TRBD1. Unmatched junction bases numbered 16, after V lost 4 bases and J lost 0 bases. The CDR3 is made up of 18 amino acids. Per the germline V gene, CDR1 is SGHRS and CDR2 is YFSETQ. The CDR3 spells CASSPDPVGTVLSYEQYF. The CDR3 nucleotides are TGCGCCAGCAGCCCAGACCCTGTGGGGACAGTCCTCTCCTACGAGCAGTACTTC. Full variable domain (rest looked up from reference TRBV5-1 and TRBJ2-7): KAGVTQTPRYLIKTRGQQVTLSCSPISGHRSVSWYQQTPGQGLQFLFEYFSETQRNKGNFPGRFSGRQFSNSRSEMNVSTLELGDSALYLCASSPDPVGTVLSYEQYFGPGTRLTVT.

This chain links TRBV14 with TRBJ2-3, with unresolved D. CDR1 and CDR2 from the germline V gene are SGHDN and FVKESK. V was cut by 1 base and J by 2 bases, with 7 bases left in between. There are 14 residues in the CDR3. Here the CDR3 DNA reads TGTGCCAGCAGCCAAGCGGATTACACAGATACGCAGTATTTT. Translated, it gives CASSQADYTDTQYF.

Turning to this clone: Other DNA sequences in the same sample also yield this CDR3. CDR3 nucleotide sequence: TGTGCCAGCAGAAACAGGGGAGGCACTGAAGCTTTCTTT. Encoded protein: CASRNRGGTEAFF. J is TRBJ1-1 and V is TRBV6-1, with 7 bases identical to TRBD1. This CDR3 spans 13 amino acids. CDR1 is MNHNS, CDR2 SASEGT, per germline. With V trimmed by 6 bases and J by 4 bases, 5 bases remained unmatched.

The sample holds one count of this clone. The chain is built from TRBV5-1 and TRBJ2-3; tentative D call: TRBD2 (6 bases). V lost 8 bases and J lost 2, with 15 bases in between. Germline-derived CDR1 and CDR2 are SGHRS and YFSETQ. The CDR3 length is 14 residues. The chain's CDR3 is CASKRAPSTDTQYF. For the CDR3, the DNA is TGCGCCAGTAAGCGGGCGCCCTCCACAGATACGCAGTATTTT.

This chain connects TRBV19 to TRBJ2-7; D might be TRBD1 (6 bases). Germline loops: CDR1 LNHDA, CDR2 SQIVND (reference sequence). The CDR3 is made up of 15 amino acids. Trimming pared 5 bases from V and 4 bases from J, leaving 18 bases between. The CDR3, as DNA: TGTGCCAGTAGTCCCCTCACAGGGCCTCAGTACGAGCAGTACTTC. Its protein is CASSPLTGPQYEQYF.

The rearrangement joins TRBV6-1 to TRBJ1-2, with TRBD1 as a possible D gene (6 bases). Between the trimmed V and J ends, which lost 10 bases and 1 base, there was a span of 16 bases. CDR3 length: 14 residues. Germline lookup yields CDR1 MNHNS and CDR2 SASEGT. CDR3 region: CANRVRTVNYGYTF. In DNA, the CDR3 is TGTGCCAACAGAGTAAGGACAGTTAACTATGGCTACACCTTC.

J is TRBJ2-7 and V is TRBV28, with a weak D call TRBD1 (6 bases). This CDR3 is built from 11 residues. The V and J ends lost 6 bases and 6 bases respectively, with 9 bases between them. In germline, CDR1 is MDHEN, CDR2 SYDVKM. The CDR3 region is CASRHRVEQYF. The CDR3 coding sequence is TGTGCCAGCAGGCACAGGGTCGAGCAGTACTTC.

The chain uses TRBV15 and TRBJ2-3, with TRBD2 identical over 10 bases. CDR3 length equals 15 residues. CDR1 is LNHNV, CDR2 YYDKDF, per germline (reference sequence). The junction had 5 bases not matched to a gene; V was cut back by 8 bases and J by 0 bases. CDR3 DNA sequence: TGTGCCACCCGACTAGCGGGTCTTAGCACAGATACGCAGTATTTT. Amino acids: CATRLAGLSTDTQYF. The variable domain in full, with the rest retrieved from reference TRBV15 and TRBJ2-3, is DAMVIQNPRYQVTQFGKPVTLSCSQTLNHNVMYWYQQKSSQAPKLLFHYYDKDFNNEADTPDNFQSRRPNTSFCFLDIRSPGLGDTAMYLCATRLAGLSTDTQYFGPGTRLTVL.